The 31 T cell receptor beta chains in this list originate from one sample, sequenced in a study of shared clonotypes between healthy human individuals. This table comes from immunoSEQ multiplex PCR, and its TCRdb copy is limited to in-frame clones, with some not included. Here the sample spans about 2.5 million clones, 80% to 95% being singletons. The sample taken for sequencing was naive CD4+ T cells from PBMCs. As to subset: CD45RA+ positively selected. The receptor set was obtained from a man aged 18 to 35 in good health. Some clones in this sample may be carry-over from other donors' samples.

About this clone itself: This sample includes further DNA sequences coding for the same CDR3. This chain joins TRBV2 and TRBJ1-5; 8 bases align to TRBD1. The CDR3 covers 14 residues. J was trimmed by 6 bases and V by 5 bases; bases with no gene match: 6. The V gene's germline CDR1 is SNHLY and CDR2 FYNNEI. The CDR3 reads CASSPQGAGQPQHF. In DNA form, the CDR3 reads TGTGCCAGCAGTCCGCAGGGGGCGGGTCAGCCCCAGCATTTT.

This clone was detected once. This chain uses TRBV28 with TRBJ1-5; TRBD1 might be the D (5 bases). In germline, CDR1 is MDHEN, CDR2 SYDVKM. This CDR3 contains 14 residues. V lost 3 bases to trimming and J lost 5 bases, with 11 bases between them. The DNA for the CDR3 is TGTGCCAGCAGTTTCAGGGTAAGGGATCAGCCCCAGCATTTT. As protein: CASSFRVRDQPQHF.

The chain uses TRBV7-3 and TRBJ2-1; 8 nucleotides match TRBD1. Germline CDR1 SGHTA, CDR2 FQGTGA. The CDR3 has 14 amino acids. V lost 6 bases to trimming and J lost 5 bases; unmatched junction nucleotides: 6. Written as DNA, the CDR3 is TGTGCCAGCAGTCTCGGACAGGGAGACAATGAGCAGTTCTTC. Protein sequence: CASSLGQGDNEQFF. The entire variable domain, with the rest obtained from reference TRBV7-3 and TRBJ2-1, is as follows: GAGVSQTPSNKVTEKGKYVELRCDPISGHTALYWYRQSLGQGPEFLIYFQGTGAADDSGLPNDRFFAVRPEGSVSTLKIQRTERGDSAVYLCASSLGQGDNEQFFGPGTRLTVL.

A word on this clone: Other DNA sequences in this sample translate to the same CDR3. The chain combines TRBV28 with TRBJ2-3; D is uncertain. Trimming removed 6 bases at V and 2 bases at J, with 6 bases between. Germline V gene sequence: CDR1 MDHEN, CDR2 SYDVKM. This CDR3 has 12 residues. The CDR3 coding sequence is TGTGCCAGCAGCCCAGTCACAGATACGCAGTATTTT. Residues: CASSPVTDTQYF.

The chain links TRBV28 to TRBJ2-7; TRBD2 might be the D (7 bases). This CDR3 contains 16 residues. CDR1 and CDR2 (germline): MDHEN, SYDVKM. The V end was cut by 6 bases, the J end by 5 bases, with 23 bases between. CDR3 nucleotide sequence: TGTGCCAGCAGCTCCGGGGGCGGGGGCTCCCTCCACGAGCAGTACTTC. This encodes CASSSGGGGSLHEQYF.

The V call is TRBV18, the J call TRBJ2-3; 9 bases are a match to TRBD1. The CDR3 is 17 residues long. Germline V gives CDR1 KGHSH, CDR2 LQKENI. Trimming took 1 base from V and 4 from J; bases not matched to a gene: 9. The DNA of the CDR3 is TGTGCCAGCTCACCACGCGTGACAGGGGGTGCGTCAGATACGCAGTATTTT. As protein: CASSPRVTGGASDTQYF. The variable domain in full, with the rest retrieved from reference TRBV18 and TRBJ2-3, is NAGVMQNPRHLVRRRGQEARLRCSPMKGHSHVYWYRQLPEEGLKFMVYLQKENIIDESGMPKERFSAEFPKEGPSILRIQQVVRGDSAAYFCASSPRVTGGASDTQYFGPGTRLTVL.

This clone was recorded once. The CDR3 sequence is CASRPRVDADYQETQYF. As DNA, the CDR3 is TGTGCCAGCAGACCCCGGGTGGATGCAGATTACCAAGAGACCCAGTACTTC. The V call is TRBV7-9, the J call TRBJ2-5; D is uncertain. With 6 bases removed from V and 0 bases from J, the gap between germline ends came to 20 bases. The CDR3 consists of 17 residues. Germline V gene data show CDR1 as SEHNR and CDR2 as FQNEAQ (reference sequence). The full variable domain, its missing parts supplied by reference TRBV7-9 and TRBJ2-5, is DTGVSQNPRHKITKRGQNVTFRCDPISEHNRLYWYRQTLGQGPEFLTYFQNEAQLEKSRLLSDRFSAERPKGSFSTLEIQRTEQGDSAMYLCASRPRVDADYQETQYFGPGTRLLVL.

The CDR3 here is CASSLKGAGMDNEQFF. The CDR3 DNA is TGTGCCAGCAGCTTAAAAGGAGCGGGAATGGACAATGAGCAGTTCTTC. This chain joins TRBV7-3 and TRBJ2-1; TRBD2 agrees at 7 bases. This CDR3 has 16 amino acids. V shed 1 base and J 5 bases; nucleotides not matched to a gene: 8. Germline V gives CDR1 SGHTA, CDR2 FQGTGA.

A remark on this clone: The junction departs from germline at one end; a sequencing error may be responsible. The chain combines TRBV19 with TRBJ1-2; 9 nucleotides align to TRBD1. This CDR3 comprises 13 residues. In germline, CDR1 is LNHDA, CDR2 SQIVND (reference sequence). Here the CDR3 DNA reads TGTGCCAGTAGTATAGATTCGCCGGGACAGGGAGTGTTC. This encodes CASSIDSPGQGVF.

This clone turned up a few times. The chain couples TRBV19 to TRBJ1-5; no reliable D call. The CDR3 has 14 amino acids. Trimming cost V 3 bases and J 0 bases, with 6 bases left between them. Germline V CDR1 and CDR2: LNHDA, SQIVND (reference sequence). In DNA form, the CDR3 reads TGTGCCAGTAGTATGATGAGTAGCAATCAGCCCCAGCATTTT. Translated, it gives CASSMMSSNQPQHF.

The chain combines TRBV10-1 with TRBJ1-1; D may be TRBD1 (5 bases). Trimming removed 2 bases from V and 2 bases from J, with 6 bases in between. Germline loops: CDR1 WNHNN, CDR2 SYGVQD (reference sequence). This CDR3 contains 13 residues. The DNA for the CDR3 is TGCGCCAGCAGTGAGGACAGCAACACTGAAGCTTTCTTT. Protein product: CASSEDSNTEAFF.

The chain carries TRBV10-3 and TRBJ2-5; TRBD2 might be the D (5 bases). The CDR3 sequence is 14 residues long. V was trimmed by 0 bases and J by 5 bases, leaving 10 bases between them. Germline V gene sequence: CDR1 ENHRY, CDR2 SYGVKD. DNA for the CDR3: TGTGCCATCAGTGAGTCGGGGAGTTGGGAGACCCAGTACTTC. This gives the protein CAISESGSWETQYF.

The CDR3 reads CASSLWSLNEQFF. The CDR3, as DNA: TGTGCCAGCAGCTTATGGTCGCTCAATGAGCAGTTCTTC. The chain couples TRBV7-9 to TRBJ2-1; D is uncertain. Looked up from germline, CDR1 is SEHNR and CDR2 is FQNEAQ (reference sequence). V lost 2 bases and J lost 6, with 8 bases in between. CDR3 length: 13 residues.

V is TRBV18 and J is TRBJ1-3, with D perhaps matching TRBD1 (5 bases). The germline V and J ends were trimmed by 6 bases and 2 bases, with 14 bases remaining between them. Germline V gene data show CDR1 as KGHSH and CDR2 as LQKENI. The CDR3 runs to 15 residues. CDR3 sequence (DNA): TGTGCCAGCTCGACCACTCAGGGTGCTGGAAACACCATATATTTT. This sequence encodes CASSTTQGAGNTIYF.

In its sample, this clone was seen a few times. The V and J genes are TRBV28 and TRBJ1-5; no firm D call. The germline gives CDR1 MDHEN, CDR2 SYDVKM. V dropped 4 bases and J dropped 2 bases, with 15 bases sitting between them. This CDR3 spans 16 amino acids. The CDR3, as DNA: TGTGCCAGCAGTTATGGTCAGTTTACCCGCAATCAGCCCCAGCATTTT. Translating it yields CASSYGQFTRNQPQHF. The full variable domain, its missing parts supplied by reference TRBV28 and TRBJ1-5, is DVKVTQSSRYLVKRTGEKVFLECVQDMDHENMFWYRQDPGLGLRLIYFSYDVKMKEKGDIPEGYSVSREKKERFSLILESASTNQTSMYLCASSYGQFTRNQPQHFGDGTRLSIL.

This clone occurred a few times. V and J are TRBV9 and TRBJ1-5, with D unclear. The CDR3 sequence is 13 residues long. The germline CDR1 and CDR2 sequences are SGDLS and YYNGEE. The germline V and J ends were trimmed by 4 bases and 1 base, with 6 bases remaining between them. This chain's CDR3 is CASSKDSNQPQHF. The CDR3 DNA sequence: TGTGCCAGCAGCAAGGACAGCAATCAGCCCCAGCATTTT.

V usage is TRBV28 and J usage is TRBJ2-7; TRBD1 agrees at 11 bases. The V gene end was trimmed by 2 bases and the J gene end by 3 bases; junction bases not matched to a gene: 6. This CDR3 spans 16 amino acids. Germline values: CDR1 MDHEN, CDR2 SYDVKM. The CDR3 is CASSLPLGTGGYEQYF. The DNA of the CDR3 is TGTGCCAGCAGTTTACCCCTGGGGACAGGGGGCTACGAGCAGTACTTC.

The chain recombines TRBV27 with TRBJ1-2; D not resolved. V dropped 9 bases and J dropped 5 bases, with 10 bases sitting between them. This CDR3 has 11 amino acids. Germline loops: CDR1 MNHEY, CDR2 SMNVEV (reference sequence). The CDR3 sequence: CARTAAYGYTF. The CDR3 DNA reads as TGTGCCAGAACGGCTGCTTATGGCTACACCTTC.

The chain combines TRBV6-1 with TRBJ2-3; 8 positions match TRBD1. In germline, CDR1 is MNHNS, CDR2 SASEGT. CDR3 size: 15 residues. The ends lost 4 bases at V and 5 bases at J; junction bases unmatched: 8. The DNA of the CDR3 is TGTGCCAGCAGTGGGGACAGGCCACGAGGAGATACGCAGTATTTT. This codes for CASSGDRPRGDTQYF.

This chain joins TRBV5-8 and TRBJ2-2; 9 bases map to TRBD1. The CDR3 is made up of 15 amino acids. Trimming took 3 bases from V and 6 from J; bases not matched to a gene: 6. Germline V gene lookup returns CDR1 SGHTS and CDR2 YDEGEE. The CDR3 loop is CASSSWDRVAGELFF. CDR3 nucleotides: TGTGCCAGCAGCTCCTGGGACAGGGTGGCCGGGGAGCTGTTTTTT.

This chain connects TRBV29-1 to TRBJ1-1, with 7 bases lining up with TRBD1. The CDR3 is made up of 13 amino acids. The germline gives CDR1 SQVTM, CDR2 ANQGSEA. With 7 bases clipped from V and 1 base from J, the junction kept 6 bases outside the gene matches. CDR3 amino acids: CSAGGQPNTEAFF. The CDR3 DNA reads as TGCAGCGCCGGGGGACAGCCGAACACTGAAGCTTTCTTT.

J is TRBJ1-6 and V is TRBV5-1; a possible D gene is TRBD1 (5 bases). Trimming removed 4 bases from V and 10 bases from J, with 9 bases in between. Germline values: CDR1 SGHRS, CDR2 YFSETQ. This CDR3 is 12 amino acids long. The CDR3 protein is CASSPQGSPLHF. CDR3 DNA: TGCGCCAGCAGCCCCCAGGGATCACCCCTCCACTTT.

As concerns this clone: The same CDR3 is also encoded by other DNA sequences in this sample. The chain combines TRBV5-4 with TRBJ1-1, with D uncertain. Germline assignment: CDR1 SGHNT and CDR2 YYREEE (reference sequence). Trimming took off 4 bases at V and 1 base at J, with 8 bases between the two ends. The length of the CDR3 is 13 residues. The CDR3 DNA reads as TGTGCCAGCAGCCTAGGGCCGAACACTGAAGCTTTCTTT. It is translated as CASSLGPNTEAFF.

V and J are TRBV29-1 and TRBJ2-7; D is perhaps TRBD2 (5 bases). V was clipped by 8 bases and J by 5 bases, with 16 bases between them. CDR3 length: 12 residues. Germline assignment: CDR1 SQVTM and CDR2 ANQGSEA. DNA for the CDR3: TGCAGCTGGACTCGGGGTGGCGACGAGCAGTACTTC. Amino acids: CSWTRGGDEQYF.

The chain employs TRBV7-3 and TRBJ2-1; tentative D call: TRBD2 (6 bases). This CDR3 is 13 amino acids long. Germline assignment: CDR1 SGHTA and CDR2 FQGTGA. Deletions cut 2 bases from V and 14 bases from J, with 16 bases between. The CDR3 coding sequence is TGTGCCAGCAGCTTAGCCTCCGGGACTGTTGAGTTCTTC. Amino acids: CASSLASGTVEFF.

J is TRBJ2-1 and V is TRBV19; D is ambiguous. The CDR3 runs 14 residues. Germline V gene lookup returns CDR1 LNHDA and CDR2 SQIVND (reference sequence). The V and J ends lost 5 bases and 0 bases respectively, with 8 bases between them. The DNA of the CDR3 is TGTGCCAGTAGTGCTCTTAGCTCCTACAATGAGCAGTTCTTC. It is translated as CASSALSSYNEQFF.

The chain is built from TRBV5-1 and TRBJ1-2; a possible D gene is TRBD1 (5 bases). From germline, CDR1 is SGHRS and CDR2 YFSETQ. The CDR3 sequence is 15 residues long. The germline V and J ends were trimmed by 0 bases and 7 bases, with 16 bases remaining between them. CDR3 coding DNA: TGCGCCAGCAGCTTGGCCGGCAGGGATCGGGGTGGCTACACCTTC. It specifies CASSLAGRDRGGYTF. The variable domain in full, with the rest retrieved from reference TRBV5-1 and TRBJ1-2, is KAGVTQTPRYLIKTRGQQVTLSCSPISGHRSVSWYQQTPGQGLQFLFEYFSETQRNKGNFPGRFSGRQFSNSRSEMNVSTLELGDSALYLCASSLAGRDRGGYTFGSGTRLTVV.

A word on this clone: Other DNA sequences in this specimen translate into the identical CDR3. The V and J genes are TRBV28 and TRBJ1-5; no firm D call. This CDR3 comprises 12 residues. V gave up 3 bases and J gave up 4 bases, with 4 bases separating them. CDR1 and CDR2 from the germline V gene are MDHEN and SYDVKM. CDR3 loop: CASSLRNQPQHF. Written as DNA, the CDR3 is TGTGCCAGCAGTTTGCGAAATCAGCCCCAGCATTTT.

V gene TRBV7-9 combines with J gene TRBJ1-2; unclear D gene. V dropped 2 bases and J dropped 2 bases, with 9 bases sitting between them. CDR3 length: 14 amino acids. Germline V gives CDR1 SEHNR, CDR2 FQNEAQ (reference sequence). The CDR3 nucleotides are TGTGCCAGCAGCTTAAACGCGATCAACTATGGCTACACCTTC. Amino acids: CASSLNAINYGYTF.

CDR3 in amino acids: CASSISAGLGSNQPQHF. The CDR3 DNA sequence: TGTGCCAGTAGTATTTCGGCAGGGTTGGGGAGCAATCAGCCCCAGCATTTT. The V and J genes are TRBV19 and TRBJ1-5; possible D gene TRBD1, 5 bases. Trimming cost V 3 bases and J 1 base, with 16 bases left between them. The CDR3 extends over 17 amino acids. Germline-derived CDR1 and CDR2 are LNHDA and SQIVND (reference sequence).

The DNA of the CDR3 is TGTGCCAGCAGTGTCGTCGGGAACCTGCAGTTCTTC. Its translation: CASSVVGNLQFF. This sequence joins TRBV28 and TRBJ2-1, with a tentative D call TRBD2 (5 bases). The length of the CDR3 is 12 residues. Germline assignment: CDR1 MDHEN and CDR2 SYDVKM. Trimming stripped 5 bases from V and 12 bases from J, with 14 bases between.